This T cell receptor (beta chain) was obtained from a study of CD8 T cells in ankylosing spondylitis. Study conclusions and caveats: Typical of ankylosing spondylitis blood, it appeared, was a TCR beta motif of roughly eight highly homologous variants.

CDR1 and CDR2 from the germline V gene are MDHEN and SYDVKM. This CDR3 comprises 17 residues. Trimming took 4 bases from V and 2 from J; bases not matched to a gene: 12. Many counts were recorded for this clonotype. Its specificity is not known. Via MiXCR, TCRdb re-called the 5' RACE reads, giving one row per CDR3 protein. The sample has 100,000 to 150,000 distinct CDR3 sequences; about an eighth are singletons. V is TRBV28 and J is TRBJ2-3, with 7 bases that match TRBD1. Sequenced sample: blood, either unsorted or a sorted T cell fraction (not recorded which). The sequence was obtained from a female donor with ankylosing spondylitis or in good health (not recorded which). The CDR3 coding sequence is TGTGCCAGCAGTTCGCCCTACCGGGACAGATACACAGATACGCAGTATTTT. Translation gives CASSSPYRDRYTDTQYF.